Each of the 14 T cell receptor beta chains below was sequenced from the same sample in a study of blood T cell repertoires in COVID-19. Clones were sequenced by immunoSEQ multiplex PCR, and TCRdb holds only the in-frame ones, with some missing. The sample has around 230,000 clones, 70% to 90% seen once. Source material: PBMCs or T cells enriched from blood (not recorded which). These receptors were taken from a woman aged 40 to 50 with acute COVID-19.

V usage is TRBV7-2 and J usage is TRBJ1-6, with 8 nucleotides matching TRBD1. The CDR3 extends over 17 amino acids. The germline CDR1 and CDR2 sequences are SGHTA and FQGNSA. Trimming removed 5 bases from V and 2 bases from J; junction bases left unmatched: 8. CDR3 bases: TGTGCCAGCAGCCCTTATAGGACAGGGACCTATAATTCACCCCTCCACTTT. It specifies CASSPYRTGTYNSPLHF.

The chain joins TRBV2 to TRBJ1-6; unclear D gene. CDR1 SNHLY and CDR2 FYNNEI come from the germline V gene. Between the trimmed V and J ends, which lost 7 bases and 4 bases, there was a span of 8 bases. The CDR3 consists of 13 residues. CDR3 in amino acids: CASTPGYNSPLHF. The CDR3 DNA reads TGTGCCAGCACCCCGGGGTATAATTCACCCCTCCACTTT.

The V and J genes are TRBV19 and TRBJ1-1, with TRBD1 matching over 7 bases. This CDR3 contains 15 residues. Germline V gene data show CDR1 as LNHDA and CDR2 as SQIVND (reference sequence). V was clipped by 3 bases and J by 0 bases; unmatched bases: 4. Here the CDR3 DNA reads TGTGCCAGTAGTATCAAACAGGGGATGAACACTGAAGCTTTCTTT. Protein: CASSIKQGMNTEAFF. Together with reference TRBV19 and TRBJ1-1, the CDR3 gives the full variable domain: DGGITQSPKYLFRKEGQNVTLSCEQNLNHDAMYWYRQDPGQGLRLIYYSQIVNDFQKGDIAEGYSVSREKKESFPLTVTSAQKNPTAFYLCASSIKQGMNTEAFFGQGTRLTVV.

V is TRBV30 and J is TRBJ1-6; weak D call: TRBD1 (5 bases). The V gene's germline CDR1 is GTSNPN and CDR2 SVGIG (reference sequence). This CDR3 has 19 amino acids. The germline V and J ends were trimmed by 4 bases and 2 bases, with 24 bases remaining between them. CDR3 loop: CAWTQAWARVGAYNSPLHF. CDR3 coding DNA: TGTGCCTGGACCCAAGCCTGGGCCAGGGTAGGTGCCTATAATTCACCCCTCCACTTT.

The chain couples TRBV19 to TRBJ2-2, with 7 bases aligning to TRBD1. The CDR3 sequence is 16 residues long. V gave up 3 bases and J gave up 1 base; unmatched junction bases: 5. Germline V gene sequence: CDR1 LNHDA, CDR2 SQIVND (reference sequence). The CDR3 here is CASSIRTGGNTGELFF. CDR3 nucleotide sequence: TGTGCCAGTAGTATCAGGACAGGTGGGAACACCGGGGAGCTGTTTTTT.

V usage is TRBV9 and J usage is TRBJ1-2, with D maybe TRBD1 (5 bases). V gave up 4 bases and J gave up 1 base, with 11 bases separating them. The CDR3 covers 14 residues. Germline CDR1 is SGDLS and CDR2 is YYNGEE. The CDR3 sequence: CASSPRRGNYGYTF. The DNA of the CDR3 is TGTGCCAGCAGCCCAAGAAGGGGTAACTATGGCTACACCTTC.

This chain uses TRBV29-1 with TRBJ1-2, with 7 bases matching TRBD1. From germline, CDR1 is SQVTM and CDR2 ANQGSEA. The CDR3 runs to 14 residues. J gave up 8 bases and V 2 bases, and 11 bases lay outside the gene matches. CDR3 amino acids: CSVETQEGASGYTF. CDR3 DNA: TGCAGCGTTGAAACCCAGGAGGGGGCGTCGGGCTACACCTTC.

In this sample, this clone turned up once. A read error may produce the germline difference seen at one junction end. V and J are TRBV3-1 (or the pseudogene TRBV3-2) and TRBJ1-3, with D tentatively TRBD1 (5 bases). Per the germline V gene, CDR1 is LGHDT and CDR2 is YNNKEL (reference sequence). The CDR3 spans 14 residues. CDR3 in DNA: TGTGCCAGCAGTCAAGGACACTCTGGAAACACCATATATTTT. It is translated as CASSQGHSGNTIYF.

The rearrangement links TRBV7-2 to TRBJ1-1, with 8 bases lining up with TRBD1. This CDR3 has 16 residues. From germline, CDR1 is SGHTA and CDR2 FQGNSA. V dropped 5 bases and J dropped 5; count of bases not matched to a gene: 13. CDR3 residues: CASSPQGAHLSTEAFF. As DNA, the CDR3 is TGTGCCAGCAGCCCGCAGGGGGCGCACTTAAGTACTGAAGCTTTCTTT.

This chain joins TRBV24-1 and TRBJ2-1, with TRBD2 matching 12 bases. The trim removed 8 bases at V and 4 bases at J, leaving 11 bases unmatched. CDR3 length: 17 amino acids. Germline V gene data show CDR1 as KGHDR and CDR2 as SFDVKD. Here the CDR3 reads CATTVSLAGGIYNEQFF. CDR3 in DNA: TGTGCCACCACCGTTTCCCTAGCGGGGGGGATATACAATGAGCAGTTCTTC.

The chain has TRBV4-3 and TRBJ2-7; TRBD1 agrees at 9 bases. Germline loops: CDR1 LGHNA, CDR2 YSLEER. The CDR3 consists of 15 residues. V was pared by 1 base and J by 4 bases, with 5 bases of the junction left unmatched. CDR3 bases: TGCGCCAGCAGCCAAGCAACAGGGGGCGCATACGAGCAGTACTTC. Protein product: CASSQATGGAYEQYF.

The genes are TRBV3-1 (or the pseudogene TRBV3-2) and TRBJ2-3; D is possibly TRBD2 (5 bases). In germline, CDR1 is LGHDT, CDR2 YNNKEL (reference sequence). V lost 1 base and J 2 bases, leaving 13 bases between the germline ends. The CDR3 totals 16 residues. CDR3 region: CASSQVRAGNTDTQYF. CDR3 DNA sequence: TGTGCCAGCAGCCAAGTTAGGGCCGGGAACACAGATACGCAGTATTTT.

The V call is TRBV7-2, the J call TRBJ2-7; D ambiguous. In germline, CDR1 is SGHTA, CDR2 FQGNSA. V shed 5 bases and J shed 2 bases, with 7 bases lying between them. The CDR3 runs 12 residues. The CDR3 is CASSPSTYEQYF. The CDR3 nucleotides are TGTGCCAGCAGCCCTTCTACCTACGAGCAGTACTTC. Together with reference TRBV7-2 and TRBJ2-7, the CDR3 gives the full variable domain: GAGVSQSPSNKVTEKGKDVELRCDPISGHTALYWYRQSLGQGLEFLIYFQGNSAPDKSGLPSDRFSAERTGGSVSTLTIQRTQQEDSAVYLCASSPSTYEQYFGPGTRLTVT.

The CDR3 loop is CASSPVRGYTNYGYTF. DNA of the CDR3: TGTGCCAGCTCACCAGTCCGGGGTTACACTAACTATGGCTACACCTTC. V usage is TRBV18 and J usage is TRBJ1-2; no firm D call. This CDR3 contains 16 residues. CDR1 is KGHSH, CDR2 LQKENI, per germline. V was cut by 2 bases and J by 0 bases, with 13 bases left in between.